This entry lists 24 T cell receptor beta chains sequenced from one sample in a study of T cell repertoires in cytomegalovirus infection. These receptors are not linked to any known antigen. TCRdb analysed the reads with MiXCR anew, one entry per CDR3 protein. The data show about 890,000 distinct CDR3 sequences, with 31% seen just once and over 10% held by the top ten. Sequenced here: cultured CD8+ T cells from PBMCs, sampled from culture after CMV antigen stimulation. The receptor source for this set is a human donor in good health (CMV status not recorded). Some clones in this sample may be carry-over from other donors' samples.

This clonotype was seen a few times. The chain employs TRBV6-5 and TRBJ2-2; perhaps TRBD2 as D (7 bases). The V end was cut by 3 bases, the J end by 8 bases, with 19 bases between. There are 16 residues in the CDR3. The germline gives CDR1 MNHEY, CDR2 SVGAGI. CDR3 residues: CASSYSPGGLIGELFF. Written as DNA, the CDR3 is TGTGCCAGCAGTTATTCGCCGGGGGGCTTAATTGGGGAGCTGTTTTTT.

CDR3 residues: CASSADGTATNEKLFF. As DNA, the CDR3 is TGTGCCAGCAGCGCAGACGGGACTGCAACTAATGAAAAACTGTTTTTT. The rearrangement joins TRBV9 to TRBJ1-4; perhaps TRBD1 as D (5 bases). Germline loops: CDR1 SGDLS, CDR2 YYNGEE. The V end lost 3 bases, the J end lost 0 bases, and 12 bases lay between the germline ends. This CDR3 has 16 amino acids.

In its sample, this clonotype was seen many times. The DNA for the CDR3 is TGCGCCAGCAGCCAACAGGGGGTAGGGAGGCACTCCTATAATTCACCCCTCCACTTT. Its protein product is CASSQQGVGRHSYNSPLHF. This chain uses TRBV4-3 with TRBJ1-6; 7 bases line up with TRBD1. From germline, CDR1 is LGHNA and CDR2 YSLEER. The J segment lost 0 bases and the V segment lost 2 bases, leaving 10 bases of the junction unmatched. This CDR3 is built from 19 residues.

The sample holds a few counts of this clonotype. The chain recombines TRBV24-1 with TRBJ2-1; a possible D gene is TRBD1 (5 bases). This CDR3 has 16 amino acids. V shed 0 bases and J shed 7 bases, with 15 bases lying between them. Germline CDR1 is KGHDR and CDR2 is SFDVKD. The CDR3, as DNA: TGTGCCACCAGTGATTTGGACAGCTCCTCCGGTAATGAGCAGTTCTTC. Amino acids: CATSDLDSSSGNEQFF.

The rearrangement joins TRBV19 to TRBJ1-2; TRBD1 matches at 8 bases. Germline V CDR1 and CDR2: LNHDA, SQIVND (reference sequence). CDR3 length equals 11 residues. CDR3 sequence: CTGIDRGGYTF. CDR3 DNA sequence: TGTACCGGAATTGACAGGGGTGGCTACACCTTC.

This clonotype came up many times. The V gene is TRBV7-2, the J gene TRBJ1-2; unclear D gene. The CDR3 runs to 13 residues. With 5 bases removed from V and 4 bases from J, the gap between germline ends came to 11 bases. CDR1 SGHTA and CDR2 FQGNSA come from the germline V gene. The CDR3 DNA reads TGTGCCAGCAGCCCGAACACAATCTATGGCTACACCTTC. It yields the protein CASSPNTIYGYTF.

The chain couples TRBV27 to TRBJ1-2; TRBD1 matches at 10 bases. Germline CDR1 MNHEY, CDR2 SMNVEV (reference sequence). This CDR3 comprises 15 residues. V was pared by 7 bases and J by 8 bases, with 13 bases of the junction left unmatched. CDR3 in DNA: TGTGCCAGCAATACCTGGCCGGGGACAGGGGCGGGCTACACCTTC. Translated, it gives CASNTWPGTGAGYTF.

The V and J genes are TRBV7-8 and TRBJ2-5, with no clear D. Germline assignment: CDR1 SGHVS and CDR2 FQNEAQ. The CDR3 covers 15 residues. With 6 bases removed from V and 5 bases from J, the gap between germline ends came to 19 bases. As DNA, the CDR3 is TGTGCCAGCAGTCCTCTGGCCCCCACGGACGAGACCCAGTACTTC. It specifies CASSPLAPTDETQYF.

The rearrangement links TRBV3-1 to TRBJ2-5; the D call may be TRBD1 or TRBD2 (5 bases each). This CDR3 region has 18 residues. Germline CDR1 and CDR2: LGHDT and YNNKEL (reference sequence). Trimming removed 4 bases from V and 6 bases from J, with 27 bases in between. CDR3 coding DNA: TGTGCCAGCAGCCGGCCAGGGACCCGCGCCGTAGCCCTCCAGACCCAGTACTTC. This encodes CASSRPGTRAVALQTQYF.

At least ten counts were recorded for this clonotype. The chain employs TRBV7-2 and TRBJ2-6; D is unresolved. Deletions cut 2 bases from V and 0 bases from J, with 5 bases between. The CDR3 has 15 residues. Germline V gene data show CDR1 as SGHTA and CDR2 as FQGNSA. CDR3 loop: CASSLLSSGANVLTF. The CDR3, as DNA: TGTGCCAGCAGCTTACTTTCCTCTGGGGCCAACGTCCTGACTTTC.

The V call is TRBV20-1, the J call TRBJ1-1, with D maybe TRBD1 (5 bases). CDR3 length equals 15 residues. Germline V gene lookup returns CDR1 DFQATT and CDR2 SNEGSKA (reference sequence). V lost 0 bases, J lost 4 bases, and 15 bases lay in between. CDR3 loop: CSARDRQGVVTEAFF. The CDR3 DNA reads TGCAGTGCTAGAGATCGGCAAGGGGTGGTCACTGAAGCTTTCTTT.

This chain links TRBV27 with TRBJ2-3; 9 nucleotides agree with TRBD1. The length of the CDR3 is 16 residues. V was pared by 4 bases and J by 1 base, with 6 bases of the junction left unmatched. Per the germline V gene, CDR1 is MNHEY and CDR2 is SMNVEV (reference sequence). CDR3 region: CASSSQDRGGTDTQYF. The CDR3 nucleotides are TGTGCCAGCAGTTCCCAGGACAGGGGAGGCACAGATACGCAGTATTTT.

The V gene is TRBV5-1, the J gene TRBJ1-1; TRBD1 might be the D (6 bases). This CDR3 is 12 amino acids long. Between the trimmed V and J ends, which lost 0 bases and 9 bases, there was a span of 9 bases. Germline lookup yields CDR1 SGHRS and CDR2 YFSETQ. The CDR3 loop is CASSLEQGKAFF. The CDR3 DNA is TGCGCCAGCAGCTTGGAACAGGGCAAAGCTTTCTTT.

This clonotype was detected only a few times. This chain connects TRBV19 to TRBJ2-1, with D uncertain. V lost 7 bases and J lost 4, with 11 bases in between. The germline CDR1 and CDR2 sequences are LNHDA and SQIVND (reference sequence). The CDR3 loop spans 13 amino acids. For the CDR3, the DNA is TGTGCCAGTACCCGTTCCCCTTACAATGAGCAGTTCTTC. The encoded protein is CASTRSPYNEQFF.

This sequence joins TRBV4-1 and TRBJ2-3; 10 nucleotides align to TRBD2. The CDR3 is 16 residues long. Germline V gives CDR1 MGHRA, CDR2 YSYEKL. The J segment lost 3 bases and the V segment lost 3 bases, leaving 6 bases of the junction unmatched. The CDR3 here is CASSQSAGGPTDTQYF. The CDR3 DNA follows: TGCGCCAGCAGCCAGTCAGCGGGGGGGCCAACAGATACGCAGTATTTT.

V and J are TRBV4-1 and TRBJ1-1; D gene unclear. V lost 0 bases and J lost 0, with 8 bases in between. This CDR3 has 15 residues. The germline V gene encodes CDR1 MGHRA and CDR2 YSYEKL. CDR3 protein: CASSQDAGMNTEAFF. The CDR3 DNA reads TGCGCCAGCAGCCAAGATGCAGGTATGAACACTGAAGCTTTCTTT.

This clonotype was observed a handful of times. The CDR3 loop is CASSLREDGDFYGYTF. As DNA, the CDR3 is TGTGCCAGCAGTTTAAGGGAGGATGGGGACTTCTATGGCTACACCTTC. J is TRBJ1-2 and V is TRBV27; the D gene is possibly TRBD1 (5 bases). This CDR3 contains 16 residues. Germline V lookup: CDR1 MNHEY, CDR2 SMNVEV (reference sequence). Trimming stripped 2 bases from V and 4 bases from J, with 17 bases between.

Concerning this clonotype: Compared with germline, one end of the junction differs, possibly owing to a read error. CDR3 sequence: CASSLVGISGDQETQYF. The CDR3 DNA is TGTGCCAGCAGCTTGGTCGGAATCTCCGGGGACCAAGAGACCCAGTACTTC. The V call is TRBV5-3, the J call TRBJ2-5; tentative D call: TRBD2 (5 bases). TRBV5-3 counts as an open reading frame of uncertain function. The CDR3 spans 17 residues.

The chain joins TRBV25-1 to TRBJ2-1; 10 positions match TRBD1. V shed 8 bases and J 6 bases; nucleotides not matched to a gene: 13. The CDR3 is 16 amino acids. Germline values: CDR1 MGHDK, CDR2 SYGVNS. The chain's CDR3 is CASFGTGEGLSNEQFF. CDR3 nucleotides: TGTGCCAGCTTCGGGACAGGGGAAGGTTTGTCCAATGAGCAGTTCTTC. The variable domain in full, completed from reference TRBV25-1 and TRBJ2-1, reads EADIYQTPRYLVIGTGKKITLECSQTMGHDKMYWYQQDPGMELHLIHYSYGVNSTEKGDLSSESTVSRIRTEHFPLTLESARPSHTSQYLCASFGTGEGLSNEQFFGPGTRLTVL.

The chain carries TRBV6-2 or TRBV6-3 and TRBJ1-2; D call uncertain. Trimming cost V 3 bases and J 7 bases, with 15 bases left between them. The CDR3 totals 14 residues. Germline CDR1 MNHEY, CDR2 SVGEGT. CDR3 region: CASSYSQLTGGYTF. The CDR3, as DNA: TGTGCCAGCAGTTATTCCCAATTGACGGGTGGCTACACCTTC.

Here the CDR3 DNA reads TGTGCCAGTACGACGATCGACAGGGGACACTATGGCTACACCTTC. Translation: CASTTIDRGHYGYTF. The V call is TRBV19, the J call TRBJ1-2; 8 bases align to TRBD1. Germline CDR1 reads LNHDA; CDR2 reads SQIVND (reference sequence). The length of the CDR3 is 15 residues. The V gene end was trimmed by 7 bases and the J gene end by 3 bases; junction bases not matched to a gene: 10.

This clonotype has a count of ten or more. The chain joins TRBV7-9 to TRBJ1-1; D gene unclear. CDR1 and CDR2 from the germline V gene are SEHNR and FQNEAQ (reference sequence). CDR3 length: 12 amino acids. With 7 bases removed from V and 1 base from J, the gap between germline ends came to 7 bases. In DNA form, the CDR3 reads TGTGCCAGCACCCCAGGGAACACTGAAGCTTTCTTT. Its translation: CASTPGNTEAFF.

The chain carries TRBV5-6 and TRBJ1-2, with TRBD1 as a possible D gene (5 bases). Germline V CDR1 and CDR2: SGHDT, YYEEEE. The ends were cut back, 4 bases at V and 7 bases at J, with 20 bases in the middle. CDR3 length equals 15 residues. CDR3 DNA: TGTGCCAGCAGCCCCTCCTTCGGAGGGGACCCTGGCTACACCTTC. Translated, it gives CASSPSFGGDPGYTF.

The rearrangement uses TRBV10-3 and TRBJ2-2; 10 bases agree with TRBD1. From germline, CDR1 is ENHRY and CDR2 SYGVKD. The CDR3 has 16 amino acids. Germline trimming cut 3 bases from V and 1 base from J; bases unmatched to any gene: 2. The CDR3 sequence is CAISDRDRGNTGELFF. The CDR3 nucleotides are TGTGCCATCAGTGACCGGGACAGGGGGAACACCGGGGAGCTGTTTTTT.